Below are 27 T cell receptor beta chains sequenced from a single sample in a study of regulatory T cells in long-lasting Graves disease. Arm-PCR of CDR3 regions and iRepertoire HTBI primers were used to build TCR beta libraries. MiXCR was run by TCRdb on the multiplex PCR reads, yielding one entry per CDR3 protein. The sample lists 530,000 or so distinct CDR3 sequences, around an eighth occurring once. Sample time point: newly diagnosed GD, antithyroid drugs for less than 3 months. The authors made the TCR library using RNA they extracted from PBMCs. These data were also filed under a second study, of T cells in Graves' hyperthyroidism and ophthalmopathy.

Sample: peripheral blood mononuclear cells (PBMCs), taken at new diagnosis, from a patient treated with antithyroid drugs. All receptors derive from a man younger than 40 with Graves disease.

This clonotype occurred a few times. The chain carries TRBV20-1 and TRBJ2-3; no clear D gene. Germline V CDR1 and CDR2: DFQATT, SNEGSKA (reference sequence). This CDR3 region has 13 residues. Trimming took off 6 bases at V and 2 bases at J, with 12 bases between the two ends. CDR3 region: CSAIVDITDTQYF. The DNA of the CDR3 is TGCAGTGCAATAGTGGATATCACAGATACGCAGTATTTT.

A word on this clonotype: A much more abundant neighbour one base away suggests this may be a read error. The chain uses TRBV10-3 and TRBJ2-7; D is unresolved. V shed 0 bases and J shed 7 bases, with 10 bases lying between them. Germline V gives CDR1 ENHRY, CDR2 SYGVKD. This CDR3 region has 13 residues. The CDR3 reads CAISESRYNEQYF. CDR3 DNA sequence: TGTGCCATCAGTGAGTCACGGTACAATGAGCAGTACTTC.

This clonotype was counted once. A much larger clone is a single base away; this may be a read error. The V call is TRBV6-5, the J call TRBJ2-1; D uncertain. CDR3 length: 12 residues. Trimming removed 0 bases at V and 15 bases at J, with 12 bases between. Per germline, CDR1 MNHEY and CDR2 SVGAGI. CDR3 DNA sequence: TGTGCCAGCAGTTACTCCGAGGACCCAACGTTCTTC. It encodes CASSYSEDPTFF.

The V gene is TRBV11-3, the J gene TRBJ1-4; 8 bases are shared with TRBD1. The CDR3 totals 19 residues. Unmatched junction bases numbered 12, after V lost 1 base and J lost 2 bases. From germline, CDR1 is SGHNT and CDR2 YENEEA. In DNA form, the CDR3 reads TGTGCCAGCAGCTTAGGGCCCTCCGGGACAGGTGGCACTAATGAAAAACTGTTTTTT. Translated, it gives CASSLGPSGTGGTNEKLFF.

This clonotype was observed many times. The chain is built from TRBV7-2 and TRBJ2-1, with D possibly TRBD2 on 6 matching bases. The length of the CDR3 is 15 residues. Trimming took off 6 bases at V and 0 bases at J, with 12 bases between the two ends. Looked up from germline, CDR1 is SGHTA and CDR2 is FQGNSA. The CDR3 spells CASREGGPSYNEQFF. The CDR3 nucleotides read TGTGCCAGCAGGGAGGGAGGCCCCTCCTACAATGAGCAGTTCTTC. Looking up the rest from reference TRBV7-2 and TRBJ2-1 gives the full variable domain: GAGVSQSPSNKVTEKGKDVELRCDPISGHTALYWYRQSLGQGLEFLIYFQGNSAPDKSGLPSDRFSAERTGGSVSTLTIQRTQQEDSAVYLCASREGGPSYNEQFFGPGTRLTVL.

The chain has TRBV20-1 and TRBJ2-7; 7 bases line up with TRBD1. CDR1 is DFQATT and CDR2 is SNEGSKA in the germline V gene (reference sequence). The CDR3 has 12 residues. The CDR3 here is CSYRGGSYEQYF. The CDR3 DNA is TGCAGCTACAGGGGTGGATCCTACGAGCAGTACTTC.

This clonotype appeared many times. The chain joins TRBV12-3 or TRBV12-4 to TRBJ2-1; TRBD2 aligns across 10 bases. V trimming: 6 bases; J trimming: 7 bases; junction bases outside the gene matches: 9. The CDR3 has 15 amino acids. The CDR3 bases are TGTGCCAGCAGCCTACAGCGGGAGGGGAGGAATGAGCAGTTCTTC. This translates into CASSLQREGRNEQFF.

The chain uses TRBV18 and TRBJ2-5; tentative D call: TRBD1 (6 bases). V was cut by 0 bases and J by 4 bases, with 6 bases left in between. The CDR3 covers 13 residues. CDR1 and CDR2 from the germline V gene are KGHSH and LQKENI. DNA for the CDR3: TGTGCCAGCTCACCACCGGGGGCAGAGACCCAGTACTTC. Its translation is CASSPPGAETQYF.

This clonotype was counted at least ten times. The chain has TRBV18 and TRBJ2-1; 11 positions agree with TRBD2. Germline CDR1 reads KGHSH; CDR2 reads LQKENI. CDR3 size: 17 residues. Unmatched junction bases numbered 4, after V lost 3 bases and J lost 0 bases. The CDR3 here is CASSPSSGRPSYNEQFF. The CDR3 DNA reads TGTGCCAGCTCACCCTCTAGCGGGAGGCCCTCCTACAATGAGCAGTTCTTC.

In this sample, this clonotype turned up many times. This chain joins TRBV20-1 and TRBJ2-7; 7 bases are shared with TRBD2. The germline CDR1 and CDR2 sequences are DFQATT and SNEGSKA (reference sequence). The CDR3 runs to 14 residues. Trimming at V came to 3 bases and at J to 6 bases, leaving 11 bases not matched to a gene. The CDR3 loop reads CSASRTAGGGEQYF. CDR3 DNA: TGCAGTGCTAGTAGGACCGCTGGGGGGGGCGAGCAGTACTTC.

This clonotype turned up a few times. This rearrangement joins TRBV6-2 or TRBV6-3 to TRBJ2-3; D unclear. Germline V gene data show CDR1 as MNHEY and CDR2 as SVGEGT. V gave up 0 bases and J gave up 9 bases, with 16 bases separating them. The CDR3 runs to 15 residues. For the CDR3, the DNA is TGTGCCAGCAGTTACTCGGGGAAAGCAGAACCAACGCAGTATTTT. Protein sequence: CASSYSGKAEPTQYF.

This clonotype was counted between two and nine times. This chain uses TRBV5-1 with TRBJ1-6, with TRBD1 identical over 9 bases. This CDR3 comprises 15 residues. Germline CDR1 SGHRS, CDR2 YFSETQ. V lost 0 bases, J lost 6 bases, and 1 base stayed unmatched. CDR3 protein: CASSLGTGVNSPLHF. DNA of the CDR3: TGCGCCAGCAGCTTGGGGACAGGGGTTAATTCACCCCTCCACTTT.

This clonotype was found many times. The rearrangement links TRBV6-1 to TRBJ2-5, with TRBD2 matching 8 bases. The germline V gene has CDR1 MNHNS and CDR2 SASEGT. Trimming took 5 bases from V and 6 from J; bases not matched to a gene: 11. This CDR3 region has 15 residues. This CDR3 is CASSPPGGRGKTQYF. CDR3 DNA sequence: TGTGCCAGCAGTCCCCCGGGGGGGCGCGGAAAGACCCAGTACTTC.

This clonotype was observed at least ten times. The J gene is TRBJ2-1, the V gene TRBV6-1, with TRBD2 matching over 11 bases. CDR1 is MNHNS and CDR2 is SASEGT in the germline V gene. Trimming at V came to 6 bases and at J to 0 bases, leaving 10 bases not matched to a gene. The CDR3 is 18 amino acids. CDR3 coding DNA: TGTGCCAGCAGCCGAACTCTAGCGGGAGGTAGCTCCTACAATGAGCAGTTCTTC. This gives the protein CASSRTLAGGSSYNEQFF.

This clonotype was counted many times. The rearrangement joins TRBV27 to TRBJ1-2, with 9 positions matching TRBD1. Germline trimming cut 2 bases from V and 6 bases from J; bases unmatched to any gene: 16. CDR3 length: 18 residues. CDR1 and CDR2 (germline): MNHEY, SMNVEV (reference sequence). The DNA of the CDR3 is TGTGCCAGCAGTTTAAGGGGGTCCTGGACAGGGGTCGAGGATGGCTACACCTTC. Its translation: CASSLRGSWTGVEDGYTF.

In its sample, this clonotype was seen many times. This sequence joins TRBV20-1 and TRBJ2-3; D is possibly TRBD2 (5 bases). CDR1 and CDR2 (germline): DFQATT, SNEGSKA (reference sequence). V was pared by 4 bases and J by 2 bases, with 13 bases between. The CDR3 loop spans 14 amino acids. CDR3 loop: CSATSGDLTDTQYF. CDR3 coding DNA: TGCAGTGCTACAAGCGGAGACCTCACAGATACGCAGTATTTT.

This clonotype turned up a few times. The V and J genes are TRBV10-3 and TRBJ1-1; tentative D call: TRBD1 (5 bases). With 7 bases removed from V and 3 bases from J, the gap between germline ends came to 9 bases. The CDR3 extends over 12 amino acids. CDR1 and CDR2 from the germline V gene are ENHRY and SYGVKD. Here the CDR3 reads CAITPGDTEAFF. DNA for the CDR3: TGTGCCATCACCCCGGGGGACACTGAAGCTTTCTTT.

This clonotype has at least ten counts. The V and J genes are TRBV11-2 and TRBJ2-1, with D possibly being TRBD2 (6 bases). Deletions cut 1 base from V and 9 bases from J, with 19 bases between. The CDR3 loop spans 16 amino acids. Germline V gene lookup returns CDR1 SGHAT and CDR2 FQNNGV. The CDR3 DNA reads as TGTGCCAGCAGCTTAGTCGTGGGAGGCCCAAAGGGTGAGCAGTTCTTC. This codes for CASSLVVGGPKGEQFF.

At least ten counts were recorded for this clonotype. The V call is TRBV2, the J call TRBJ2-2; D is ambiguous. CDR3 length equals 14 residues. V was trimmed by 8 bases and J by 6 bases, leaving 16 bases between them. Germline values: CDR1 SNHLY, CDR2 FYNNEI. CDR3 bases: TGTGCCAGCTTGATCCTAGGGAATTCCGGGGAGCTGTTTTTT. Translating it yields CASLILGNSGELFF.

This clonotype was counted only a few times. Since a much larger clone is just one base distant, this may be a read error. The CDR3 spells CASGSGLVNEQYF. CDR3 bases: TGTGCCAGCGGTTCTGGCCTAGTCAACGAGCAGTACTTC. The V gene is TRBV12-3 or TRBV12-4, the J gene TRBJ2-7; D is unclear. The CDR3 runs 13 residues. V shed 8 bases and J shed 5 bases, with 16 bases lying between them.

This clonotype was observed many times. At one end the junction does not follow the germline gene, possibly because of a read error. This rearrangement joins TRBV5-1 to TRBJ1-2; D not resolved. Germline values: CDR1 SGHRS, CDR2 YFSETQ. The CDR3 sequence is 14 residues long. The DNA for the CDR3 is TGTGCCAGCAGCTTGGATCCAGCTAACTATGGCTACACCTTC. Translating gives CASSLDPANYGYTF. Looking up the rest from reference TRBV5-1 and TRBJ1-2 gives the full variable domain: KAGVTQTPRYLIKTRGQQVTLSCSPISGHRSVSWYQQTPGQGLQFLFEYFSETQRNKGNFPGRFSGRQFSNSRSEMNVSTLELGDSALYLCASSLDPANYGYTFGSGTRLTVV.

This rearrangement joins TRBV10-3 to TRBJ1-3, with a tentative D call TRBD1 (6 bases). V lost 6 bases to trimming and J lost 0 bases, with 15 bases between them. From germline, CDR1 is ENHRY and CDR2 SYGVKD. The CDR3 has 16 residues. CDR3 bases: TGTGCCATCAGCCAGGCGGGGGCCAGCTCTGGAAACACCATATATTTT. It is translated as CAISQAGASSGNTIYF.

This clonotype has a single count. The rearrangement links TRBV5-4 to TRBJ2-3; TRBD2 matches 9 bases. Per the germline V gene, CDR1 is SGHNT and CDR2 is YYREEE (reference sequence). The CDR3 runs to 16 residues. The V segment lost 1 base and the J segment 5 bases; nucleotides outside the gene matches: 8. CDR3 sequence: CASSLRREGGGDTQYF. The CDR3 region has the DNA TGTGCCAGCAGCTTGCGGCGGGAGGGCGGGGGAGATACGCAGTATTTT.

This clonotype was observed at least ten times. The chain has TRBV27 and TRBJ1-5; 9 bases are a match to TRBD1. Trimming removed 5 bases from V and 2 bases from J; junction bases left unmatched: 10. The CDR3 has 17 residues. Germline CDR1 and CDR2: MNHEY and SMNVEV (reference sequence). Here the CDR3 reads CASSAWTGAGGNQPQHF. The CDR3 region has the DNA TGTGCCAGCAGTGCATGGACAGGGGCCGGAGGCAATCAGCCCCAGCATTTT.

As regards this clonotype: A much larger clone lies a single base off, so this may be a read error. This rearrangement joins TRBV20-1 to TRBJ2-1; D is perhaps TRBD1 (5 bases). The CDR3 is made up of 15 amino acids. Germline values: CDR1 DFQATT, CDR2 SNEGSKA (reference sequence). The germline V and J ends were trimmed by 6 bases and 2 bases, with 17 bases remaining between them. In DNA form, the CDR3 reads TGCAGTGCCAGGGTTAGCATTTCGACCTACAATGAGCAGTTCTTC. Amino acids: CSARVSISTYNEQFF.

This clonotype was found a few times. This may stem from a read error, because a much larger clone lies one nucleotide away. J is TRBJ1-1 and V is TRBV6-1; weak D call: TRBD1 (5 bases). The CDR3 loop spans 16 amino acids. Germline V gene lookup returns CDR1 MNHNS and CDR2 SASEGT. The CDR3 sequence is CASISMGGRAKAEALF. CDR3 nucleotides: TGTGCCAGCATCTCAATGGGCGGCAGGGCGAAGGCTGAAGCTCTCTTT.

The chain combines TRBV20-1 with TRBJ2-3; 12 nucleotides line up with TRBD2. Looked up from germline, CDR1 is DFQATT and CDR2 is SNEGSKA (reference sequence). The V and J ends lost 6 bases and 5 bases, in that order; junction bases with no gene match: 3. The CDR3 is 13 residues long. CDR3 coding DNA: TGCAGTGCCAGGACTAGCGGGAAAGATACGCAGTATTTT. It yields the protein CSARTSGKDTQYF.